The 7 T cell receptor beta chains presented below share a single source sample, sequenced in a study of beta chain features in type 1 diabetes. Expressed TCRB transcripts were sequenced because the entire RNA isolate underwent reverse transcription. Produced via immunoSEQ multiplex PCR; TCRdb's table is partial and in-frame only. The sample carries 250,000 to 350,000 clones, about 14% recorded once. Sequences were obtained from central memory CD4+ T cells from blood. Every receptor here comes from a man between 25 and 39 years old in good health.

The chain uses TRBV7-7 and TRBJ2-5, with 8 bases aligning to TRBD2. V trimming: 7 bases; J trimming: 4 bases; junction bases outside the gene matches: 14. Germline V CDR1 and CDR2: SSHAT, FNYEAQ (reference sequence). There are 16 residues in the CDR3. CDR3 loop: CASTRRGGGTRETQYF. The CDR3 bases are TGTGCCAGCACCCGGAGGGGCGGGGGGACTAGAGAGACCCAGTACTTC.

The chain uses TRBV19 and TRBJ1-1; D remains ambiguous. V gave up 0 bases and J gave up 7 bases, with 6 bases separating them. This CDR3 is 12 amino acids long. From germline, CDR1 is LNHDA and CDR2 SQIVND (reference sequence). The CDR3 spells CASSIEVGEAFF. The CDR3 DNA is TGTGCCAGTAGTATAGAGGTGGGTGAAGCTTTCTTT.

This clone was observed a handful of times. The chain recombines TRBV7-7 with TRBJ2-5; TRBD1 agrees at 7 bases. V shed 6 bases, J shed 5 bases, and the junction held 9 bases outside the gene matches. The V gene's germline CDR1 is SSHAT and CDR2 FNYEAQ (reference sequence). This CDR3 spans 14 amino acids. Written as DNA, the CDR3 is TGTGCCAGCAGTTTCCAGGGGGTCGGGGAGACCCAGTACTTC. Amino acid sequence: CASSFQGVGETQYF. The variable domain in full, completed from reference TRBV7-7 and TRBJ2-5, reads GAGVSQSPRYKVTKRGQDVTLRCDPISSHATLYWYQQALGQGPEFLTYFNYEAQPDKSGLPSDRFSAERPEGSISTLTIQRTEQRDSAMYRCASSFQGVGETQYFGPGTRLLVL.

The chain uses TRBV5-6 and TRBJ2-5; no definite D call. The germline V gene encodes CDR1 SGHDT and CDR2 YYEEEE. The CDR3 contains 12 residues. V was pared by 3 bases and J by 5 bases, with 8 bases between. The CDR3 DNA follows: TGTGCCAGCAGCTACACTTTCGAGACCCAGTACTTC. Translation gives CASSYTFETQYF.

The rearrangement links TRBV9 to TRBJ2-1; D is unclear. In germline, CDR1 is SGDLS, CDR2 YYNGEE. The CDR3 contains 15 residues. The V end lost 0 bases, the J end lost 3 bases, and 10 bases lay between the germline ends. The CDR3 protein is CASSVGIGYYNEQFF. Here the CDR3 DNA reads TGTGCCAGCAGCGTAGGCATAGGGTACTACAATGAGCAGTTCTTC.

This clone has only a few counts. This chain links TRBV19 with TRBJ2-5; TRBD2 matches at 12 bases. The CDR3 length is 15 residues. V shed 5 bases and J 5 bases; nucleotides not matched to a gene: 6. Germline CDR1 reads LNHDA; CDR2 reads SQIVND (reference sequence). The chain's CDR3 is CASSVEGLAGETQYF. CDR3 DNA sequence: TGTGCCAGTAGTGTGGAGGGACTAGCGGGTGAGACCCAGTACTTC.

In its sample, this clone was seen a few times. The rearrangement joins TRBV11-2 to TRBJ2-3; TRBD2 matches at 10 bases. The CDR3 spans 18 residues. The V gene's germline CDR1 is SGHAT and CDR2 FQNNGV. V was clipped by 1 base and J by 1 base; unmatched bases: 8. The CDR3 DNA sequence: TGTGCCAGCAGCTTAGGTTCTAGCGGGAGTTTTGGCACAGATACGCAGTATTTT. It codes for CASSLGSSGSFGTDTQYF.